These 25 T cell receptor beta chains were all obtained from the same sample, sequenced in a study of cytomegalovirus exposure and HLA in healthy donors (dated by TCRdb to between 2016 and 2019). Library construction relied on the immunoSEQ multiplex PCR assay. For the multiplex PCR, a mixture combining 60 forward primers for TCR Vbeta segments and 13 reverse primers for TCR Jbeta segments was used. TCRdb took over this immuneACCESS table, retaining in-frame rearrangements with V and J assigned. Such tables are incomplete; in checked studies, under half of the missing clones stem from an unresolved V gene, and the remainder is unexplained. Recorded for this sample are about 160,000 clones; around 79% of them occurred a single time. Clones ranked in the top ten supply approximately 2.3% of the sample. Sequenced input: PBMCs. The receptors were gathered from a female donor in good health and CMV-seronegative.

This clone occurred a few times. The chain combines TRBV2 with TRBJ1-4; 7 nucleotides align to TRBD1. V lost 6 bases, J lost 7 bases, and 8 bases stayed unmatched. Germline CDR1 reads SNHLY; CDR2 reads FYNNEI. CDR3 size: 14 residues. CDR3 region: CASRVQGGFEKLFF. Here the CDR3 DNA reads TGTGCCAGCAGAGTCCAGGGGGGCTTTGAAAAACTGTTTTTT.

CDR3 nucleotides: TGTGCCAGCAGCCCAAGCGGGTACAAAAACATTCAGTACTTC. Protein: CASSPSGYKNIQYF. V usage is TRBV7-2 and J usage is TRBJ2-4; the D gene is possibly TRBD2 (6 bases). CDR1 and CDR2 from the germline V gene are SGHTA and FQGNSA. Trimming took 5 bases from V and 3 from J, leaving 11 bases between them. This CDR3 region has 14 residues.

The chain uses TRBV30 and TRBJ2-6; possibly TRBD2 for D (5 bases). The CDR3 runs 15 residues. Trimming took 0 bases from V and 4 from J, leaving 10 bases between them. From germline, CDR1 is GTSNPN and CDR2 SVGIG (reference sequence). The CDR3 DNA sequence: TGTGCCTGGAGTGTACTAGGGTCCGGGGCCAACGTCCTGACTTTC. This translates into CAWSVLGSGANVLTF.

This clone has only a few counts. The chain employs TRBV19 and TRBJ2-5; 9 bases agree with TRBD2. The germline gives CDR1 LNHDA, CDR2 SQIVND (reference sequence). The junction had 1 base not matched to a gene; V was cut back by 4 bases and J by 1 base. This CDR3 contains 14 residues. The CDR3 DNA is TGTGCCAGTAGTAGTAGCGGGGGCCAAGAGACCCAGTACTTC. Translation gives CASSSSGGQETQYF. Based on the CDR3 plus reference TRBV19 and TRBJ2-5, the full variable domain is DGGITQSPKYLFRKEGQNVTLSCEQNLNHDAMYWYRQDPGQGLRLIYYSQIVNDFQKGDIAEGYSVSREKKESFPLTVTSAQKNPTAFYLCASSSSGGQETQYFGPGTRLLVL.

The chain uses TRBV11-2 and TRBJ2-7; 7 bases are shared with TRBD1. The CDR3 consists of 13 residues. With V trimmed by 6 bases and J by 6 bases, 8 bases remained unmatched. CDR1 and CDR2 (germline): SGHAT, FQNNGV. CDR3 nucleotides: TGTGCCAGCAGGGGTAGACAGGGAAGCGAGCAGTACTTC. It yields the protein CASRGRQGSEQYF.

The CDR3, as DNA: TGTGCCAGCAGGAGGACAGGGCGGACTAGCGGTTACTACGAGCAGTACTTC. Translation gives CASRRTGRTSGYYEQYF. The rearrangement joins TRBV27 to TRBJ2-7; the match to TRBD2 covers 10 bases. The CDR3 is made up of 17 amino acids. Trimming took 6 bases from V and 3 from J; bases not matched to a gene: 14. Germline lookup yields CDR1 MNHEY and CDR2 SMNVEV (reference sequence).

This clone has only a few counts. The rearrangement joins TRBV6-5 to TRBJ2-1, with a possible D match to TRBD1 (6 bases). V was pared by 0 bases and J by 9 bases, with 12 bases between. The CDR3 is 14 residues long. Germline CDR1 reads MNHEY; CDR2 reads SVGAGI. The CDR3 coding sequence is TGTGCCAGCAGTTACTCCCTTACAGGGTTTGAGCAGTTCTTC. Translation gives CASSYSLTGFEQFF.

The chain uses TRBV11-2 and TRBJ1-1; D uncertain. CDR1 SGHAT and CDR2 FQNNGV come from the germline V gene. Trimming cost V 4 bases and J 10 bases, with 13 bases left between them. This CDR3 is 12 amino acids long. DNA for the CDR3: TGTGCCAGCAGCTCAGCGGGGTATCGAGCTTTCTTT. Protein product: CASSSAGYRAFF.

The genes are TRBV10-1 and TRBJ2-7; 8 bases line up with TRBD1. Germline trimming cut 3 bases from V and 5 bases from J; bases unmatched to any gene: 9. CDR1 WNHNN and CDR2 SYGVQD come from the germline V gene (reference sequence). This CDR3 comprises 15 residues. DNA for the CDR3: TGCGCCAGCAGTGATACCGGGACAGGCGCCCACGAGCAGTACTTC. It yields the protein CASSDTGTGAHEQYF.

The rearrangement joins TRBV5-5 to TRBJ2-7; possibly TRBD1 for D (5 bases). The germline gives CDR1 SGHKS, CDR2 YYEKEE (reference sequence). Trimming left V 6 bases short and J 5 bases short, with 24 bases between. CDR3 size: 16 residues. The chain's CDR3 is CASTLGPALRGHEQYF. The CDR3 DNA is TGTGCCAGCACCCTGGGGCCGGCACTTCGAGGCCACGAGCAGTACTTC.

This clone was observed a handful of times. V and J are TRBV27 and TRBJ2-1; TRBD2 agrees at 11 bases. This CDR3 region has 13 residues. Germline V lookup: CDR1 MNHEY, CDR2 SMNVEV (reference sequence). The ends lost 8 bases at V and 9 bases at J; junction bases unmatched: 6. CDR3 protein: CASGLAGFSEQFF. Written as DNA, the CDR3 is TGTGCCAGCGGACTAGCGGGTTTTAGTGAGCAGTTCTTC.

The rearrangement links TRBV28 to TRBJ2-1; 7 bases fit TRBD2. V dropped 8 bases and J dropped 4; count of bases not matched to a gene: 11. CDR3 length: 15 amino acids. From germline, CDR1 is MDHEN and CDR2 SYDVKM. The CDR3 bases are TGTGCCAGCCTCCTCGGGAGGTTCGGTTACAATGAGCAGTTCTTC. Translation: CASLLGRFGYNEQFF.

The chain employs TRBV9 and TRBJ2-6; no clear D gene. The CDR3 has 16 residues. Looked up from germline, CDR1 is SGDLS and CDR2 is YYNGEE. V lost 4 bases to trimming and J lost 0 bases, with 11 bases between them. The CDR3 reads CASSPPYSSGANVLTF. The CDR3 nucleotides read TGTGCCAGCAGCCCCCCATACAGCTCTGGGGCCAACGTCCTGACTTTC.

This clone has more than one count but fewer than ten. This rearrangement joins TRBV4-2 to TRBJ2-7, with D possibly matching TRBD2 (6 bases). The CDR3 spans 18 residues. With 1 base removed from V and 7 bases from J, the gap between germline ends came to 26 bases. Germline lookup yields CDR1 LGHNA and CDR2 YNFKEQ. CDR3 nucleotides: TGTGCCAGCAGCCAAGGGTGGGCGATGACTAGTAGGTCGGGGGAGCAGTACTTC. It specifies CASSQGWAMTSRSGEQYF.

The V and J genes are TRBV30 and TRBJ1-1; D perhaps matches TRBD1 (6 bases). The CDR3 is 14 residues long. Germline-derived CDR1 and CDR2 are GTSNPN and SVGIG (reference sequence). Trimming stripped 0 bases from V and 1 base from J, with 9 bases between. The CDR3 region is CAWSVGQRNTEAFF. CDR3 coding DNA: TGTGCCTGGAGTGTGGGACAACGGAACACTGAAGCTTTCTTT.

This chain uses TRBV4-1 with TRBJ2-7; no definite D call. The CDR3 has 17 residues. V was shortened by 3 bases and J by 0 bases, with 18 bases between the two germline ends. Germline V gene lookup returns CDR1 MGHRA and CDR2 YSYEKL. The CDR3 region has the DNA TGCGCCAGCAGCCAGACCCCAGGAATGGGTAGCTCCTACGAGCAGTACTTC. Translated, it gives CASSQTPGMGSSYEQYF.

This chain uses TRBV7-2 with TRBJ1-5; 8 bases are a match to TRBD1. V lost 6 bases to trimming and J lost 6 bases; unmatched junction nucleotides: 7. CDR3 length: 14 amino acids. From germline, CDR1 is SGHTA and CDR2 FQGNSA. CDR3 region: CASSPGGLIQPQHF. CDR3 sequence (DNA): TGTGCCAGCAGTCCAGGGGGCCTGATTCAGCCCCAGCATTTT.

This clone occurred a few times. The V gene is TRBV28, the J gene TRBJ1-2; TRBD1 is a possible D gene (5 bases). Trimming stripped 1 base from V and 8 bases from J, with 14 bases between. Germline V gene lookup returns CDR1 MDHEN and CDR2 SYDVKM. CDR3 size: 14 residues. The CDR3 DNA reads TGTGCCAGCAGTTTATCGGCGGGGCGGAGGGGCTACACCTTC. Translating it yields CASSLSAGRRGYTF.

The chain recombines TRBV30 with TRBJ1-3; D unresolved. The CDR3 contains 14 residues. Deletions cut 0 bases from V and 4 bases from J, with 10 bases between. The germline V gene encodes CDR1 GTSNPN and CDR2 SVGIG (reference sequence). This CDR3 is CAWSVRVAGNTIYF. DNA of the CDR3: TGTGCCTGGAGTGTACGGGTTGCCGGAAACACCATATATTTT. The whole variable domain, remainder taken from reference TRBV30 and TRBJ1-3, is SQTIHQWPATLVQPVGSPLSLECTVEGTSNPNLYWYRQAAGRGLQLLFYSVGIGQISSEVPQNLSASRPQDRQFILSSKKLLLSDSGFYLCAWSVRVAGNTIYFGEGSWLTVV.

The sample holds a few counts of this clone. The chain recombines TRBV29-1 with TRBJ1-4, with D possibly matching TRBD1 (6 bases). The CDR3 is 12 residues long. Trimming took off 7 bases at V and 7 bases at J, with 13 bases between the two ends. CDR1 is SQVTM, CDR2 ANQGSEA, per germline. The CDR3 DNA reads TGCAGCGGGGGGCGGGCTGGTGAAAAACTGTTTTTT. Protein sequence: CSGGRAGEKLFF.

This clone was counted a few times. The V and J genes are TRBV6-4 and TRBJ2-2; possibly TRBD2 for D (5 bases). CDR1 and CDR2 (germline): MRHNA, SNTAGT. Trimming removed 6 bases at V and 8 bases at J, with 16 bases between. This CDR3 has 14 amino acids. As DNA, the CDR3 is TGTGCCAGCAGACCGGACGGGGAGATAGGGGAGCTGTTTTTT. This sequence encodes CASRPDGEIGELFF.

V usage is TRBV6-5 and J usage is TRBJ1-1; TRBD1 agrees at 7 bases. V was pared by 4 bases and J by 3 bases, with 5 bases of the junction left unmatched. This CDR3 region has 14 residues. CDR1 and CDR2 (germline): MNHEY, SVGAGI. CDR3 DNA: TGTGCCAGCAGTTCAGACAGGGCTGACACTGAAGCTTTCTTT. This translates into CASSSDRADTEAFF.

V is TRBV7-3 and J is TRBJ2-3; a possible D gene is TRBD2 (6 bases). Trimming pared 5 bases from V and 0 bases from J, leaving 15 bases between. Germline V gives CDR1 SGHTA, CDR2 FQGTGA. CDR3 length equals 16 residues. The CDR3 is CASSQVGGISTDTQYF. The DNA of the CDR3 is TGTGCCAGCAGCCAGGTGGGGGGTATTAGCACAGATACGCAGTATTTT.

The rearrangement joins TRBV27 to TRBJ2-1, with D maybe TRBD1 (5 bases). Germline CDR1 is MNHEY and CDR2 is SMNVEV (reference sequence). The CDR3 length is 16 residues. Trimming removed 0 bases from V and 3 bases from J, with 12 bases in between. The CDR3: CASSLSGQGRYNEQFF. The CDR3 coding sequence is TGTGCCAGCAGTTTATCGGGGCAGGGTCGCTACAATGAGCAGTTCTTC.

The chain recombines TRBV9 with TRBJ1-1; D not certain. V was trimmed by 2 bases and J by 5 bases, leaving 13 bases between them. From germline, CDR1 is SGDLS and CDR2 YYNGEE. This CDR3 region has 14 residues. The CDR3 region has the DNA TGTGCCAGCAGCGTGAACCCGGGATCAACTGAAGCTTTCTTT. Protein product: CASSVNPGSTEAFF.